This is a list of T cell receptor beta chains from one sample in a study of OX40 agonist ivuxolimab in advanced cancers. The repertoire was sequenced with immunoSEQ multiplex PCR; TCRdb's copy has only in-frame clones and lacks some. The table records some 64,000 clones, around 83% of them present only once. The specimen comprised CD4+ or CD8+ T cells sorted from blood, sampled in a trial of the OX40 agonist ivuxolimab. These receptors came from an adult with an advanced solid tumor such as melanoma, head and neck, liver or kidney cancer. Each CDR3 is given with its conserved first and last residue. D genes are given only for firm matches. The size of a clone is reported for some rows only, either as once, few or many, or as a class for expanded clones.

CDR3nt,CDR3aa,abundance,j_gene,d_gene,v_gene
TGTGCCAGCAGCCGACAGGGGTCGCGAGGCTACACCTTC,CASSRQGSRGYTF,.,TRBJ1-2,TRBD1,TRBV5-8
TGTGCCAGCAGTTTAATTGGGGGTCTGGGGACCGGGGAGCTGTTTTTT,CASSLIGGLGTGELFF,once,TRBJ2-2,.,TRBV27
TGTGCCAGTAGTATTACTACCTTTTCGTACTATGGCTACACCTTC,CASSITTFSYYGYTF,.,TRBJ1-2,.,TRBV19
TGTGCCAGCAGTTCAGCGGGGGGGCTCGCAGATACGCAGTATTTT,CASSSAGGLADTQYF,.,TRBJ2-3,TRBD2,TRBV6-1
TGTGCCAGCAGCCTCGGGGCCGGGACTGGGGCCTACGAGCAGTACTTC,CASSLGAGTGAYEQYF,.,TRBJ2-7,.,TRBV7-2
TGTGCCAGCAGCTTAGCAGGGACGCTTGGGGGGAACACCATATATTTT,CASSLAGTLGGNTIYF,.,TRBJ1-3,.,TRBV7-2
TGTGCCAGCAGTGGACTAGCGGGAGTTGGTTGGGACATTCAGTACTTC,CASSGLAGVGWDIQYF,once,TRBJ2-4,TRBD2,TRBV6-1
TGTGCCAGCAGAGACTCTGGCAATCAGCCCCAGCATTTT,CASRDSGNQPQHF,once,TRBJ1-5,.,TRBV6-5
TGTGCCAGCAGCTTGGCCGGATTCCGGGGCGGCGGCTACACCTTC,CASSLAGFRGGGYTF,few,TRBJ1-2,.,TRBV5-4
TGTGCCAGCAGCCCAAGAGGGTCACAGGGGGCGGCTGGCTACACCTTC,CASSPRGSQGAAGYTF,.,TRBJ1-2,TRBD1,TRBV7-2
TGTGCCAGCAGTGAGGGACAGGGGATGAACACTGAAGCTTTCTTT,CASSEGQGMNTEAFF,.,TRBJ1-1,TRBD1,TRBV6-1
TGTGCCAGCAGCTACAGGGGGGACGGTAGAGCTTTCTTT,CASSYRGDGRAFF,.,TRBJ1-1,TRBD1,TRBV11-2
TGTGCCAGCAGCTTAAGTATTAGCGGGGGCTCCGAGCAGTACTTC,CASSLSISGGSEQYF,few,TRBJ2-7,TRBD2,TRBV11-1
TGTGCCAGCAGTGAGGACGGTACCTACGAGCAGTACTTC,CASSEDGTYEQYF,.,TRBJ2-7,.,TRBV6-1
TGCGCCAGCAGCCCCCGACAGGGATTGATAGAGACCCAGTACTTC,CASSPRQGLIETQYF,.,TRBJ2-5,TRBD1,TRBV5-1
TGTGCCAGCAGCCAAGATCAAGAGACCCAGTACTTC,CASSQDQETQYF,once,TRBJ2-5,.,TRBV4-2
TGTGCCAGCAGCTTCGACAGGGGGACTGAAGCTTTCTTT,CASSFDRGTEAFF,once,TRBJ1-1,TRBD1,TRBV5-8
TGTGCCAGCAGCCGAGACAGGGTTTCAGATACGCAGTATTTT,CASSRDRVSDTQYF,.,TRBJ2-3,TRBD1,TRBV7-3
TGTGCCAGCAGCCAAGGATTGGGGGGGCCTGGGGATACGCAGTATTTT,CASSQGLGGPGDTQYF,.,TRBJ2-3,.,TRBV14
TGTGCCAGCAGCGGGCTGGCGGCAATATTCTACGAGCAGTACTTC,CASSGLAAIFYEQYF,.,TRBJ2-7,.,TRBV2
TGTGCCAGCAGACCTGACGTGAACTATGGCTACACCTTC,CASRPDVNYGYTF,.,TRBJ1-2,.,TRBV25-1
TGTGCCACCAGCAGATCGGGACTTTCCTACGAGCAGTACTTC,CATSRSGLSYEQYF,.,TRBJ2-7,.,TRBV15
TGTGCCAGCAGTGAGGGAGGGGTATCCGGAGGGTACTATGGCTACACCTTC,CASSEGGVSGGYYGYTF,.,TRBJ1-2,.,TRBV2
TGTGCCAGCGGGGCCCAAGGGTACCCTGAAGCTTTCTTT,CASGAQGYPEAFF,.,TRBJ1-1,.,TRBV6-6
TGTGCCAGCAGCCCCAAGGCTAACACTGAAGCTTTCTTT,CASSPKANTEAFF,.,TRBJ1-1,.,TRBV7-6
TGCGCCAGCAGTCAATGGTCAGGGTCAAAAGGGAATTCACCCCTCCACTTT,CASSQWSGSKGNSPLHF,.,TRBJ1-6,.,TRBV23-1